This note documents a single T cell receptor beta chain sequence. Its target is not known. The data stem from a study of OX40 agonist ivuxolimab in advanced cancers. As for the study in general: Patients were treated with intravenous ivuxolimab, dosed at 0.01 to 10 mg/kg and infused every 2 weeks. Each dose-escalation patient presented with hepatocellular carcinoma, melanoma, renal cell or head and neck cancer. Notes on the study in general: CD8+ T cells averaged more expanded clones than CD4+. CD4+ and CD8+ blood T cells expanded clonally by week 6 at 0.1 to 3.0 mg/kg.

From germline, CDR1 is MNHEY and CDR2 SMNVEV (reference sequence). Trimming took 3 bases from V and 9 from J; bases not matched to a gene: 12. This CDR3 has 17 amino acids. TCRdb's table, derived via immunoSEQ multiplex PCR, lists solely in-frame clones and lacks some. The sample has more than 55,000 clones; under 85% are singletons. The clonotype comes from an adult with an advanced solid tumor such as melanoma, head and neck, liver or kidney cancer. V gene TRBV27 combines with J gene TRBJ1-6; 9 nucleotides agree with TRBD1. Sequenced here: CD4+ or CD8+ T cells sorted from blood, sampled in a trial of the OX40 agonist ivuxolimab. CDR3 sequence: CASSFTQGALNGSPLHF. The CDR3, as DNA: TGTGCCAGCAGTTTTACACAGGGGGCGCTCAATGGTTCACCCCTCCACTTT.